The present entry profiles one TCR beta chain with its context. One entry per CDR3 protein results from TCRdb running MiXCR on the RT-PCR reads. The sample holds 550,000 to 750,000 distinct CDR3 sequences, approximately 14% seen once. The germline V gene has CDR1 LGHDT and CDR2 YNNKEL (reference sequence). V shed 1 base, J shed 11 bases, and the junction held 9 bases outside the gene matches. This CDR3 is built from 14 residues. Source material: memory CD4+ T cells from blood. This sequence was found in a female donor in good health, serving as a healthy control. J is TRBJ1-1 and V is TRBV3-1; 8 positions match TRBD1. The CDR3 region is CASSQVTQGVGAFF. The CDR3 region has the DNA TGTGCCAGCAGCCAAGTTACACAGGGGGTTGGGGCTTTCTTT.